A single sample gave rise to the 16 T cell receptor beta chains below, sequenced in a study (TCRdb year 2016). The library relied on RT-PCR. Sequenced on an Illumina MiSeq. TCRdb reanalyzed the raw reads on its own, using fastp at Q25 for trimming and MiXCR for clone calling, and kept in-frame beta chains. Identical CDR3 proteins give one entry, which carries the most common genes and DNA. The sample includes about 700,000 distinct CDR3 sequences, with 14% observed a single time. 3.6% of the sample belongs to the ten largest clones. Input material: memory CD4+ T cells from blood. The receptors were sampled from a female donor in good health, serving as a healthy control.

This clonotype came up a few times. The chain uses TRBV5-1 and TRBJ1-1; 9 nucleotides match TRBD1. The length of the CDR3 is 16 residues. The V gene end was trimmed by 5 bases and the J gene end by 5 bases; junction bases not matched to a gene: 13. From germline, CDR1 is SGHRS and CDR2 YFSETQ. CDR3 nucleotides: TGCGCCAGCAGTATACCGTCAGCCGGGACAGGGACTGAAGCTTTCTTT. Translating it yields CASSIPSAGTGTEAFF. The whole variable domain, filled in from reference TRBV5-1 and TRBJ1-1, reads KAGVTQTPRYLIKTRGQQVTLSCSPISGHRSVSWYQQTPGQGLQFLFEYFSETQRNKGNFPGRFSGRQFSNSRSEMNVSTLELGDSALYLCASSIPSAGTGTEAFFGQGTRLTVV.

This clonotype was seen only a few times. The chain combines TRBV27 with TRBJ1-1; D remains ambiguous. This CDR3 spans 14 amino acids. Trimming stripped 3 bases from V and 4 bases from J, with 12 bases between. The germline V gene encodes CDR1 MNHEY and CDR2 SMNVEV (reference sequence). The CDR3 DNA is TGTGCCAGCAGTTTGGGCGGGTTTAGCACTGAAGCTTTCTTT. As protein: CASSLGGFSTEAFF.

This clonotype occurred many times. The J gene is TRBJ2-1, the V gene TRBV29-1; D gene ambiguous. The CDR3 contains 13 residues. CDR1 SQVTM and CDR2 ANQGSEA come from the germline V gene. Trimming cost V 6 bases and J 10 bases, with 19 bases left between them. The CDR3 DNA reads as TGCAGCGTAACCTCTGGAGCCCTAGGGGAGCAGTTCTTC. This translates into CSVTSGALGEQFF.

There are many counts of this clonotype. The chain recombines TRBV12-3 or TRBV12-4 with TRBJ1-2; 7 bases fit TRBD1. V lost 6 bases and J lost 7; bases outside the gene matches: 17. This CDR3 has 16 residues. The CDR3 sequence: CASRDWDSPMWRGYTF. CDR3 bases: TGTGCCAGCAGGGACTGGGACAGCCCTATGTGGCGTGGCTACACCTTC.

CDR3 amino acids: CSARGGVRNQPQHF. CDR3 nucleotide sequence: TGCAGTGCTAGAGGGGGGGTGCGCAATCAGCCCCAGCATTTT. The chain joins TRBV20-1 to TRBJ1-5; maybe TRBD1 (5 bases). Germline loops: CDR1 DFQATT, CDR2 SNEGSKA (reference sequence). V lost 1 base and J 2 bases, leaving 9 bases between the germline ends. CDR3 length: 14 residues.

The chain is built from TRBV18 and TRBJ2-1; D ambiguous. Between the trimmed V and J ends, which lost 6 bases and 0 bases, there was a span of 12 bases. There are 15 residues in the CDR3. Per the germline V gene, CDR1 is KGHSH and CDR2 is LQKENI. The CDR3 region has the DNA TGTGCCAGCTCCCAGACTCAGAGCTCCTACAATGAGCAGTTCTTC. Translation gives CASSQTQSSYNEQFF.

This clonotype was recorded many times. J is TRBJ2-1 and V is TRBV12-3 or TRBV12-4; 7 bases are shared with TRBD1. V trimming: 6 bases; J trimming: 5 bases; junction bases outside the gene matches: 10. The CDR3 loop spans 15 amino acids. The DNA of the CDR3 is TGTGCCAGCAGCGGAGGACAGGCCGCAGACAATGAGCAGTTCTTC. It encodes CASSGGQAADNEQFF.

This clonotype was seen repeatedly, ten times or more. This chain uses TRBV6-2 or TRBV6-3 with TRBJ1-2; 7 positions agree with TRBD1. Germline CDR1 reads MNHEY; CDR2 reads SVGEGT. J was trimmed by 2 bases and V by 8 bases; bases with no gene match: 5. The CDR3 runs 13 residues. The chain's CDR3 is CASGHRGNYGYTF. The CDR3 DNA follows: TGTGCCAGCGGGCACAGGGGAAACTATGGCTACACCTTC.

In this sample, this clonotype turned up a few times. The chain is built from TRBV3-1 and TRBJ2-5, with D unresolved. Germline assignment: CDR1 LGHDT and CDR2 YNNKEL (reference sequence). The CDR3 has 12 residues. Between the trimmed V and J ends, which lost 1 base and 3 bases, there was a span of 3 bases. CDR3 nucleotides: TGTGCCAGCAGCCAAGCCGAAGAGACCCAGTACTTC. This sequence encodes CASSQAEETQYF.

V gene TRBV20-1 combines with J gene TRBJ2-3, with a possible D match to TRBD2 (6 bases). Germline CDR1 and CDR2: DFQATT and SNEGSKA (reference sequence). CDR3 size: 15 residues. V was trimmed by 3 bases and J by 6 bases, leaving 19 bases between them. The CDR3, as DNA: TGCAGTGCTAGGACCCTAGCGTTGCCATCGGATACGCAGTATTTT. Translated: CSARTLALPSDTQYF.

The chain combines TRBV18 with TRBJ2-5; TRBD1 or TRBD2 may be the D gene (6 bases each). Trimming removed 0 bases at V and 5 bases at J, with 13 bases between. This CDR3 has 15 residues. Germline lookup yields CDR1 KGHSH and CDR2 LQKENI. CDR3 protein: CASSPPSGAGETQYF. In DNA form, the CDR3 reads TGTGCCAGCTCACCACCATCGGGGGCCGGGGAGACCCAGTACTTC. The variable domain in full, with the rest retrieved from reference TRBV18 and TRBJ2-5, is NAGVMQNPRHLVRRRGQEARLRCSPMKGHSHVYWYRQLPEEGLKFMVYLQKENIIDESGMPKERFSAEFPKEGPSILRIQQVVRGDSAAYFCASSPPSGAGETQYFGPGTRLLVL.

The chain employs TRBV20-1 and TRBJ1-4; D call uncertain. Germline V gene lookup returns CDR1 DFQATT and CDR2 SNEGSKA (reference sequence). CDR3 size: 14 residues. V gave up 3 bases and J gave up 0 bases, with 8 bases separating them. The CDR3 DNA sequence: TGCAGTGCTAGTCGGCCGACAACTAATGAAAAACTGTTTTTT. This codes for CSASRPTTNEKLFF.

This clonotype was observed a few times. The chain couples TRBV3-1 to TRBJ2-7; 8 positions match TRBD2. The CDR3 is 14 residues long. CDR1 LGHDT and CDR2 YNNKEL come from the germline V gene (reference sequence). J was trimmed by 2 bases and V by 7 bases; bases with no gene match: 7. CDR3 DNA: TGTGCCAGCACCGCAGCGGGGGTGACCTACGAGCAGTACTTC. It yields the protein CASTAAGVTYEQYF.

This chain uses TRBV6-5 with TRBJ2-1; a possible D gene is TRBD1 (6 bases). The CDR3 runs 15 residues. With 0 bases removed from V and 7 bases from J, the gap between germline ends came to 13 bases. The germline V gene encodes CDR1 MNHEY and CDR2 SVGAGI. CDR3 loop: CASSYSGQRLNEQFF. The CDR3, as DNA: TGTGCCAGCAGTTACTCGGGACAAAGGCTTAATGAGCAGTTCTTC.

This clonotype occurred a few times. CDR3 coding DNA: TGTGCCAGCAGCTACCACCGACGGATCCAAGAGACCCAGTACTTC. It translates to CASSYHRRIQETQYF. This chain links TRBV6-1 with TRBJ2-5; D remains ambiguous. CDR3 length equals 15 residues. Germline CDR1 reads MNHNS; CDR2 reads SASEGT. V lost 6 bases, J lost 1 base, and 15 bases lay in between.

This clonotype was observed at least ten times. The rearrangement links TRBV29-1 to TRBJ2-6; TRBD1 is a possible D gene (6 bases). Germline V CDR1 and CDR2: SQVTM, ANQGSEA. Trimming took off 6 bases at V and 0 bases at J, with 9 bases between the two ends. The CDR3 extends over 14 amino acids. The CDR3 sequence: CSVMGHSGANVLTF. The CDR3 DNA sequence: TGCAGCGTGATGGGACACTCTGGGGCCAACGTCCTGACTTTC.